Sequencing of this TCR beta chain was carried out in a study of T cells after somatic rescue of genetic block. Repertoires were generated with immunoSEQ multiplex PCR, while TCRdb's copy carries only in-frame clones and drops some. The sample lists roughly 120,000 clones; around 90% were seen once. The J segment lost 7 bases and the V segment lost 5 bases, leaving 6 bases of the junction unmatched. The CDR3 is made up of 14 amino acids. Per germline, CDR1 SGHTA and CDR2 FQGTGA. This TCR was sampled from a woman younger than 35. Sequences were obtained from peripheral blood mononuclear cells (PBMCs). The rearrangement links TRBV7-3 to TRBJ2-1, with 9 bases fitting TRBD2. The CDR3 DNA sequence: TGTGCCAGCAGCCCTGGACTAGCGTGGAATGAGCAGTTCTTC. This gives the protein CASSPGLAWNEQFF.